The 5 T cell receptor beta chains below were found in one sample sequenced in a study of identical twins. TCRdb reprocessed the 5' RACE reads via MiXCR and lists one record per CDR3 protein. The profile shows 450,000 or so distinct CDR3 sequences, around 14% of them singletons. In addition, the sample was reused for a study of yellow fever vaccine responses in identical twins.

The sample was CD4+ T cells sorted from blood. The receptors were gathered from a woman between 18 and 30 years old in good health.

This clonotype was seen only a few times. The rearrangement joins TRBV18 to TRBJ2-7; 10 positions agree with TRBD1. Germline V lookup: CDR1 KGHSH, CDR2 LQKENI. The CDR3 runs to 16 residues. The ends lost 1 base at V and 3 bases at J; junction bases unmatched: 6. This CDR3 is CASSPLDRGLRYEQYF. The CDR3 DNA is TGTGCCAGCTCACCACTCGACAGGGGGCTTCGCTACGAGCAGTACTTC.

This sequence joins TRBV3-1 and TRBJ2-1; no reliable D call. Germline CDR1 reads LGHDT; CDR2 reads YNNKEL (reference sequence). The CDR3 loop spans 14 amino acids. V was trimmed by 0 bases and J by 4 bases, leaving 7 bases between them. CDR3 bases: TGTGCCAGCAGCCAAGAATCCCTTTACAATGAGCAGTTCTTC. As protein: CASSQESLYNEQFF.

The J gene is TRBJ1-2, the V gene TRBV7-2; no firm D call. This CDR3 spans 15 amino acids. Germline-derived CDR1 and CDR2 are SGHTA and FQGNSA. Trimming left V 3 bases short and J 7 bases short, with 18 bases between. CDR3 in amino acids: CASSFIFRNRRGYTF. The CDR3 DNA follows: TGTGCCAGCAGCTTCATTTTCCGTAATCGGCGTGGCTACACCTTC.

This clonotype was detected only a few times. V and J are TRBV9 and TRBJ2-3; a possible D gene is TRBD2 (6 bases). CDR3 size: 15 residues. Trimming removed 3 bases at V and 3 bases at J, with 14 bases between. CDR1 and CDR2 (germline): SGDLS, YYNGEE. The CDR3, as DNA: TGTGCCAGCAGCGGGGAGGCCCCCCAAACAGATACGCAGTATTTT. Translated: CASSGEAPQTDTQYF.

The sample holds many counts of this clonotype. V gene TRBV5-1 combines with J gene TRBJ2-1, with D unclear. V dropped 2 bases and J dropped 6 bases, with 12 bases sitting between them. Germline-derived CDR1 and CDR2 are SGHRS and YFSETQ. The CDR3 loop spans 14 amino acids. CDR3 loop: CASSLGALFNEQFF. The CDR3, as DNA: TGCGCCAGCAGCTTAGGCGCCCTTTTCAATGAGCAGTTCTTC.